The present entry profiles one TCR beta chain with its context. The antigen remains undetermined. Library preparation for TCR beta used quantitative 5'-RACE with molecular barcodes. In TCRdb, the 5' RACE reads were re-called with MiXCR into one record per CDR3 protein. The repertoire has some 270,000 distinct CDR3 sequences, roughly 18% of them found once; the top ten carry around 33%. These data belong to a study of CD8 T cells in ankylosing spondylitis. The study's findings and limits: Clones linked to disease were reported to show significant enrichment in matched ankylosing spondylitis synovial fluid.

J gave up 3 bases and V 4 bases, and 0 bases lay outside the gene matches. The CDR3 extends over 12 amino acids. Germline V gives CDR1 SQVTM, CDR2 ANQGSEA. The TCR comes from a male donor with ankylosing spondylitis or in good health (not recorded which). This chain links TRBV29-1 with TRBJ2-1, with 7 bases identical to TRBD2. The specimen sequenced was blood, either unsorted or a sorted T cell fraction (not recorded which). Here the CDR3 DNA reads TGCAGCGTTGGCGGGAGCTACAATGAGCAGTTCTTC. It yields the protein CSVGGSYNEQFF.